This T cell receptor (beta chain) emerged from a study of radiotherapy plus CTLA-4 blockade in lung cancer. The germline V gene encodes CDR1 SGHRS and CDR2 YFSETQ. V shed 1 base, J shed 9 bases, and the junction held 8 bases outside the gene matches. The CDR3 contains 16 residues. Method: immunoSEQ multiplex PCR; TCRdb's copy keeps in-frame clones and lacks some. Of about 120,000 clones listed, about four fifths are singletons. The chain links TRBV5-1 to TRBJ2-1, with 12 nucleotides matching TRBD1. The sequencing here drew on peripheral blood, taken from a patient treated with radiotherapy plus ipilimumab. This clonotype was sampled from a human donor with non-small cell lung cancer who had a partial response to radiotherapy plus ipilimumab. This CDR3 reads CASSLPPGQGAGEQFF. Here the CDR3 DNA reads TGCGCCAGCAGCTTGCCCCCGGGACAGGGGGCCGGTGAGCAGTTCTTC.